This TCR beta chain was profiled in a study of blood T cells in healthy people across ages. Study results and caveats: Unsorted PBMCs ruled out conclusive naive versus antigen-experienced comparison.

Alongside a J-beta primer mix, a sample-barcoded 5' primer served in a second PCR lasting 7 to 11 cycles. TCRdb fed the 5' RACE reads into MiXCR, producing one record per CDR3 protein. The sample carries over 1,300,000 distinct CDR3 sequences, approximately 59% recorded once. To note about this clonotype: Its specificity is not known.

This receptor was obtained from a man aged 18 to 35 in good health. Specimen: blood.

CDR3 loop: CASSQASTRVEQFF. CDR3 sequence (DNA): TGCGCCAGCAGCCAAGCCTCCACTAGGGTTGAGCAGTTCTTC. The chain uses TRBV4-1 and TRBJ2-1; possibly TRBD2 for D (5 bases). CDR1 is MGHRA and CDR2 is YSYEKL in the germline V gene. CDR3 length: 14 residues. The ends were cut back, 1 base at V and 9 bases at J, with 13 bases in the middle.